This entry lists 23 T cell receptor beta chains sequenced from one sample in a study of T cell responses to AZD1222 COVID-19 vaccine. Measured with immunoSEQ multiplex PCR; TCRdb has only the in-frame clones, and not every one. Here the sample spans about 93,000 clones, 75% to 90% being singletons. The material sequenced was peripheral blood, taken on day 0 of AZD1222 vaccination. The receptors come from an adult in good health.

This chain's CDR3 is CASSESRGLLHF. The CDR3 bases are TGCGCCAGCAGTGAGTCGCGAGGCTTACTCCACTTT. The J gene is TRBJ1-6, the V gene TRBV10-2, with unresolved D. This CDR3 contains 12 residues. Trimming cost V 0 bases and J 16 bases, with 10 bases left between them. Germline V gives CDR1 WSHSY, CDR2 SAAADI.

The chain combines TRBV19 with TRBJ1-3; tentatively, D is TRBD1 (5 bases). Per germline, CDR1 LNHDA and CDR2 SQIVND (reference sequence). V dropped 6 bases and J dropped 4 bases, with 10 bases sitting between them. The CDR3 loop spans 13 amino acids. The CDR3 region is CASRKTAGNTIYF. For the CDR3, the DNA is TGTGCCAGTAGGAAGACAGCAGGAAACACCATATATTTT.

The J gene is TRBJ2-1, the V gene TRBV6-5, with 8 positions matching TRBD2. There are 16 residues in the CDR3. The V and J ends lost 0 bases and 6 bases, in that order; junction bases with no gene match: 7. The germline V gene encodes CDR1 MNHEY and CDR2 SVGAGI. Here the CDR3 DNA reads TGTGCCAGCAGTTACTCGACCAGCGGGAGACCCAATGAGCAGTTCTTC. It codes for CASSYSTSGRPNEQFF.

This clone was counted between two and nine times. This rearrangement joins TRBV4-1 to TRBJ1-6, with TRBD1 matching over 8 bases. Trimming took 1 base from V and 10 from J; bases not matched to a gene: 6. This CDR3 contains 15 residues. Looked up from germline, CDR1 is MGHRA and CDR2 is YSYEKL. The CDR3: CASSQAGQGGSPLHF. CDR3 DNA: TGCGCCAGCAGCCAAGCCGGACAGGGAGGCTCACCCCTCCACTTT.

V and J are TRBV9 and TRBJ2-2, with 7 bases aligning to TRBD1. The germline CDR1 and CDR2 sequences are SGDLS and YYNGEE. The CDR3 has 16 residues. V lost 1 base and J lost 2; bases outside the gene matches: 5. The CDR3: CASSVQGQRNTGELFF. In nucleotides, the CDR3 is TGTGCCAGCAGCGTACAGGGACAGCGAAACACCGGGGAGCTGTTTTTT.

The V gene is TRBV5-1, the J gene TRBJ1-6; no firm D call. The CDR3 is 13 residues long. Germline CDR1 is SGHRS and CDR2 is YFSETQ. The V and J ends lost 2 bases and 8 bases respectively, with 8 bases between them. The CDR3: CASSFSLDSPLHF. CDR3 in DNA: TGCGCCAGCAGCTTCTCATTGGATTCACCCCTCCACTTT.

The chain is built from TRBV10-3 and TRBJ2-7; a weak D match, TRBD1 (6 bases). CDR1 ENHRY and CDR2 SYGVKD come from the germline V gene. The CDR3 consists of 12 residues. The germline V and J ends were trimmed by 6 bases and 4 bases, with 10 bases remaining between them. The CDR3 DNA follows: TGTGCCATCAGCGACAGGATATACGAGCAGTACTTC. This sequence encodes CAISDRIYEQYF.

The chain joins TRBV15 to TRBJ1-2; TRBD1 aligns across 12 bases. V lost 1 base and J lost 6; bases outside the gene matches: 6. The CDR3 has 16 residues. Germline loops: CDR1 LNHNV, CDR2 YYDKDF (reference sequence). CDR3: CATSRASGTGGNGYTF. The CDR3, as DNA: TGTGCCACCAGCAGAGCCTCCGGGACAGGGGGCAATGGCTACACCTTC.

The rearrangement joins TRBV27 to TRBJ1-5; 9 bases line up with TRBD1. CDR1 and CDR2 from the germline V gene are MNHEY and SMNVEV (reference sequence). The V gene end was trimmed by 4 bases and the J gene end by 6 bases; junction bases not matched to a gene: 4. CDR3 length equals 14 residues. The CDR3 is CASSYGTGSQPQHF. The CDR3 DNA follows: TGTGCCAGCAGTTACGGGACAGGGAGTCAGCCCCAGCATTTT.

This clone was counted a few times. The genes are TRBV4-1 and TRBJ2-7; D unresolved. The CDR3 is 15 amino acids. From germline, CDR1 is MGHRA and CDR2 YSYEKL. V was clipped by 1 base and J by 0 bases, with 10 bases between them. CDR3 residues: CASSQVGAFSYEQYF. The CDR3 DNA follows: TGCGCCAGCAGCCAAGTAGGCGCGTTCTCCTACGAGCAGTACTTC.

This chain connects TRBV5-1 to TRBJ2-2; TRBD2 is a possible D gene (6 bases). Trimming removed 6 bases at V and 6 bases at J, with 24 bases between. The CDR3 has 17 amino acids. Germline assignment: CDR1 SGHRS and CDR2 YFSETQ. The CDR3 region has the DNA TGCGCCAGCACCTCCGGGGGTGCCCAAAGCTGGCCCGGGGAGCTGTTTTTT. This codes for CASTSGGAQSWPGELFF.

The chain recombines TRBV3-1 (or the pseudogene TRBV3-2) with TRBJ1-6; D ambiguous. In germline, CDR1 is LGHDT, CDR2 YNNKEL (reference sequence). Trimming took off 1 base at V and 9 bases at J, with 4 bases between the two ends. This CDR3 has 12 residues. The CDR3 loop is CASSQGGSPLHF. The CDR3 nucleotides read TGTGCCAGCAGCCAAGGGGGTTCACCCCTCCACTTT.

The V and J genes are TRBV27 and TRBJ2-2; 9 nucleotides line up with TRBD1. Germline V gene data show CDR1 as MNHEY and CDR2 as SMNVEV (reference sequence). V was pared by 2 bases and J by 7 bases, with 5 bases of the junction left unmatched. This CDR3 region has 15 residues. The CDR3 nucleotides read TGTGCCAGCAGTTTACTCACAGGGGGCATCGGGGAGCTGTTTTTT. This encodes CASSLLTGGIGELFF.

This clone came up a few times. Mismatch with germline at one junction end may stem from a read error. The chain combines TRBV7-7 with TRBJ1-1, with D tentatively TRBD1 (5 bases). CDR3 length equals 15 residues. CDR1 is SSHAT, CDR2 FNYEAQ, per germline (reference sequence). The CDR3 DNA is TGTGCTAGCAGCCCGTTGGAGGGGCTGAACACTGAAGCTTTCTTT. This codes for CASSPLEGLNTEAFF.

The count of this clone is one. The chain carries TRBV5-1 and TRBJ2-3; 10 bases fit TRBD2. The CDR3 totals 19 residues. With 0 bases clipped from V and 5 bases from J, the junction kept 15 bases outside the gene matches. Looked up from germline, CDR1 is SGHRS and CDR2 is YFSETQ. The CDR3 here is CASSLGWGAGLADLDTQYF. For the CDR3, the DNA is TGCGCCAGCAGCTTGGGTTGGGGCGCTGGACTAGCGGACCTAGATACGCAGTATTTT.

The chain combines TRBV6-5 with TRBJ1-1, with 7 positions matching TRBD1. J lost 4 bases, V lost 6 bases, and 8 bases had no gene match. Germline CDR1 reads MNHEY; CDR2 reads SVGAGI. CDR3 size: 14 residues. The CDR3 DNA sequence: TGTGCCAGCAGAACAGGGGACCCGGGCACTGAAGCTTTCTTT. This codes for CASRTGDPGTEAFF.

CDR3 sequence (DNA): TGTGCCAGCAGCCAGGGAGGACGGTACTATGGCTACACCTTC. Encoded protein: CASSQGGRYYGYTF. The V call is TRBV3-1 (or the pseudogene TRBV3-2), the J call TRBJ1-2; D unresolved. Germline CDR1 and CDR2: LGHDT and YNNKEL (reference sequence). CDR3 length: 14 amino acids. Trimming took off 3 bases at V and 3 bases at J, with 11 bases between the two ends.

V is TRBV7-9 and J is TRBJ1-1; no clear D gene. V was pared by 5 bases and J by 3 bases, with 7 bases between. The CDR3 is 12 amino acids. CDR1 is SEHNR and CDR2 is FQNEAQ in the germline V gene (reference sequence). Here the CDR3 DNA reads TGTGCCAGCAGCATATCCTACACTGAAGCTTTCTTT. Translating it yields CASSISYTEAFF. The entire variable domain, with the rest obtained from reference TRBV7-9 and TRBJ1-1, is as follows: DTGVSQNPRHKITKRGQNVTFRCDPISEHNRLYWYRQTLGQGPEFLTYFQNEAQLEKSRLLSDRFSAERPKGSFSTLEIQRTEQGDSAMYLCASSISYTEAFFGQGTRLTVV.

The chain joins TRBV9 to TRBJ2-1; D uncertain. This CDR3 contains 16 residues. V was pared by 3 bases and J by 2 bases, with 15 bases between. CDR1 SGDLS and CDR2 YYNGEE come from the germline V gene. Here the CDR3 reads CASSASPRAAYNEQFF. The DNA of the CDR3 is TGTGCCAGCAGCGCAAGCCCTAGGGCTGCCTACAATGAGCAGTTCTTC.

The chain carries TRBV4-2 and TRBJ2-5; TRBD1 matches 8 bases. V was pared by 0 bases and J by 4 bases, with 7 bases of the junction left unmatched. The CDR3 consists of 16 residues. The germline gives CDR1 LGHNA, CDR2 YNFKEQ. The CDR3 DNA follows: TGTGCCAGCAGCCAAGAGGCGACAGGGGCGTCAGAGACCCAGTACTTC. This sequence encodes CASSQEATGASETQYF.

The rearrangement uses TRBV7-9 and TRBJ2-7; no definite D call. CDR3 size: 12 residues. In germline, CDR1 is SEHNR, CDR2 FQNEAQ (reference sequence). V dropped 5 bases and J dropped 5 bases, with 10 bases sitting between them. The DNA of the CDR3 is TGTGCCAGCAGCCTAGTTCGGGACGAGCAGTACTTC. Translated, it gives CASSLVRDEQYF. The full variable domain, with the rest looked up from reference TRBV7-9 and TRBJ2-7, is DTGVSQNPRHKITKRGQNVTFRCDPISEHNRLYWYRQTLGQGPEFLTYFQNEAQLEKSRLLSDRFSAERPKGSFSTLEIQRTEQGDSAMYLCASSLVRDEQYFGPGTRLTVT.

This clone was observed a few times. The chain couples TRBV14 to TRBJ1-2; D remains ambiguous. The CDR3 has 12 amino acids. CDR1 and CDR2 from the germline V gene are SGHDN and FVKESK. The V end lost 4 bases, the J end lost 8 bases, and 11 bases lay between the germline ends. CDR3 in amino acids: CASSPWAQGYTF. The DNA of the CDR3 is TGTGCCAGCAGCCCGTGGGCGCAGGGCTACACCTTC.

V gene TRBV27 combines with J gene TRBJ2-3, with 9 positions matching TRBD1. This CDR3 contains 16 residues. From germline, CDR1 is MNHEY and CDR2 SMNVEV (reference sequence). V lost 6 bases, J lost 0 bases, and 7 bases stayed unmatched. CDR3 in DNA: TGTGCCAGCAGGCCCGACAGGGGGGCTAGCACAGATACGCAGTATTTT. This sequence encodes CASRPDRGASTDTQYF.